This is a list of T cell receptor beta chains from one sample in a study of T cells in Graves' hyperthyroidism and ophthalmopathy. TCRdb re-called the multiplex PCR reads with MiXCR, one entry per CDR3 protein. There are around 600,000 distinct CDR3 sequences in the sample; around 13% occur only once, and approximately 12% lies in the top ten. Sequencing used blood. The receptors originated from a woman between 45 and 65 years old with Graves' ophthalmopathy. CDR3s include the opening cysteine and the closing phenylalanine or tryptophan. A D gene is named only where the DNA matches it firmly. Clone size is shown for a subset of rows, as once, few, many or a class of expanded clone.

d_gene,j_gene,abundance,v_gene,CDR3nt,CDR3aa
TRBD2,TRBJ2-7,many,TRBV12-3/TRBV12-4,TGTGCCAGCAGTTTCCTAGCGGGAGGAATCCAGCAGTACTTC,CASSFLAGGIQQYF
TRBD1,TRBJ1-2,.,TRBV11-1,TGTGCCAGCAGTACCACCGCGACAGGGTGGGGCTACACCTTC,CASSTTATGWGYTF
.,TRBJ2-5,many,TRBV4-3,TGCGCCAGCAGCCAAGATGGTAGGAGGGGAGAGACCCAGTACTTC,CASSQDGRRGETQYF
.,TRBJ2-1,many,TRBV19,TGTGCCAGTAGTATAGATGGCCGGTACAATGAGCAGTTCTTC,CASSIDGRYNEQFF
.,TRBJ2-5,many,TRBV2,TGTGCCAGCAGGCTTCGATTGATGGGCCCACTGGTGTCCCAGTACTTC,CASRLRLMGPLVSQYF
.,TRBJ2-1,many,TRBV5-1,TGCGCCAGCAGCTTGTTTCAGGGGTACAATGAGCAGTTCTTC,CASSLFQGYNEQFF
.,TRBJ1-1,many,TRBV11-2,TGTGCCAGCAGCTTAGAGGGGTCAGGGCTGAACACTGAAGCTTTCTTT,CASSLEGSGLNTEAFF
TRBD1,TRBJ1-5,few,TRBV27,TGTGCCAGCAGTGCCCTGGGACAGGGGAGCAATCAGCCCCAGCATTTT,CASSALGQGSNQPQHF
.,TRBJ2-2,.,TRBV29-1,TGCAGCGTTCGGGATACGAACACCGGGGAGCTGTTTTTT,CSVRDTNTGELFF
TRBD1,TRBJ2-1,many,TRBV4-2,TGTGCCAGCAGCCAAACCCCCACAGGGGGCTATGAGCAGTTCTTC,CASSQTPTGGYEQFF
.,TRBJ1-1,many,TRBV11-3,TGTGCCAGCAGCTATCGGACAGCCTTGAACACTGAAGCTTTCTTT,CASSYRTALNTEAFF
TRBD1,TRBJ2-5,few,TRBV9,TGTGCCAGCAGCGTAGGGACAGGAGTACAAGAGACCCAGTACTTC,CASSVGTGVQETQYF
TRBD2,TRBJ2-1,few,TRBV9,TGTGCCAGCAGCGTAGCTGCGGGAGTCGTCTACAATGAGCAGTTCTTC,CASSVAAGVVYNEQFF
.,TRBJ1-3,.,TRBV6-1,TGTGCCAGCAGGGTTGGACCTGGAAACACCATATATTTT,CASRVGPGNTIYF
TRBD1,TRBJ2-2,.,TRBV6-2/TRBV6-3,TGTGCCAGCAGCTCTATTAGGACAGGTAGTAACACCGGGGAGCTGTTTTTT,CASSSIRTGSNTGELFF
TRBD2,TRBJ2-3,few,TRBV10-3,TGTGCCATCACTGGGACTAGCGGGAGGTTAGATACGCAGTATTTT,CAITGTSGRLDTQYF
TRBD2,TRBJ2-7,.,TRBV7-2,TGTGCCAGCAGACGACCTAGCGGGCGAACCTACGAGCAGTACTTC,CASRRPSGRTYEQYF
TRBD1,TRBJ1-2,many,TRBV7-2,TGTGCCAGCAGCCCGGGGACAGGGGGGTTCTATGGCTACACCTTC,CASSPGTGGFYGYTF
.,TRBJ2-7,many,TRBV7-9,TGTGCCAGCAGCTTAGTTCAGACCTCCTACGAGCAGTACTTC,CASSLVQTSYEQYF
.,TRBJ2-1,few,TRBV4-3,TGCGCCAGCAGCCAAGGGCTAGGGGGTCGGGCATATGAGCAGTTCTTC,CASSQGLGGRAYEQFF
TRBD1,TRBJ1-2,many,TRBV12-3/TRBV12-4,TGTGCCAGCAGCTTGGGACAGACCAACTATGGCTACACCTTC,CASSLGQTNYGYTF
TRBD1,TRBJ1-1,.,TRBV30,TGTGCCTGGAGGGTGACAGGGCGAAAAGCTTTCTTT,CAWRVTGRKAFF
TRBD2,TRBJ2-3,few,TRBV7-8,TGTGCCAGCGGGACTAGCGGGACATTTGGGGTGAGAGATACGCAGTATTTT,CASGTSGTFGVRDTQYF
TRBD2,TRBJ2-1,few,TRBV6-2/TRBV6-3,TGTGCCAGCGGACGAACCACACTAGCGGGAGGTTACAATGAGCAGTTCTTC,CASGRTTLAGGYNEQFF
.,TRBJ2-7,many,TRBV30,TGTGCCCGCAAAAGACAACTGGGACCGGGGGAGCAGTACTTC,CARKRQLGPGEQYF
TRBD1,TRBJ2-7,many,TRBV4-1,TGCGCCAGCAGCCAAGAAGGGACAGTCTCCTACGAGCAGTACTTC,CASSQEGTVSYEQYF
TRBD1,TRBJ1-5,few,TRBV19,TGTGCCAGTAGTCCCCGGGACAGGGGAAGTCAGCCCCAGCATTTT,CASSPRDRGSQPQHF
.,TRBJ2-1,many,TRBV3-1,TGTGCCAGCAGCCAACTAGCGAGCTCCTACAATGAGCAGTTCTTC,CASSQLASSYNEQFF
.,TRBJ1-1,many,TRBV30,TGTGCCTGGAGTGTTTCGAACAGGGAAGCTTTCTTT,CAWSVSNREAFF
.,TRBJ2-3,.,TRBV24-1,TGTGCCACCAGTGACCGGACTGAAGGCACAGATACGCAGTATTTT,CATSDRTEGTDTQYF
.,TRBJ1-1,few,TRBV10-3,TGTGCCATCAGTAACCGGACTGAAGCTTTCTTT,CAISNRTEAFF
.,TRBJ1-5,few,TRBV15,TGTGCCACCAGCAACGGGTATAGCAATCAGCCCCAGCATTTT,CATSNGYSNQPQHF
.,TRBJ2-7,many,TRBV5-6,TGTGCCAGCAGCAAACTGTACTACGAGCAGTACTTC,CASSKLYYEQYF
.,TRBJ2-7,many,TRBV7-2,TGTGCCAGCAGCTTTGACAGAAAAAGGATCTACGAGCAGTACTTC,CASSFDRKRIYEQYF
TRBD2,TRBJ2-5,.,TRBV29-1,TGCAGCGCAACGGGAGGAGAGACCCAGTACTTC,CSATGGETQYF
TRBD2,TRBJ2-3,.,TRBV9,TGTGCCAGCAGCGTAGTAATGGCGGGAGGGAGCACAGATACGCAGTATTTT,CASSVVMAGGSTDTQYF
TRBD1,TRBJ1-1,many,TRBV20-1,TGCAGGGCTAAACAGGGGGAAGAGACTGAAGCTTTCTTT,CRAKQGEETEAFF
.,TRBJ2-7,many,TRBV2,TGTGCCAGCAGTGAAGACAGGTATTACGAGCAGTACTTC,CASSEDRYYEQYF
TRBD1,TRBJ1-1,.,TRBV3-1,TGTGCCAGCAGCGGAGGGGACAGAAACACTGAAGCTTTCTTT,CASSGGDRNTEAFF
TRBD1,TRBJ2-6,.,TRBV6-2/TRBV6-3,TGTGCCAGCAGATTGGACAGGATCTACTCTGGGGCCAACGTCCTGACTTTC,CASRLDRIYSGANVLTF
.,TRBJ2-7,.,TRBV6-5,TGTGCCAGCAGTTACTTGGGAAAGGAGCCCTACGAGCAGTACTTC,CASSYLGKEPYEQYF
.,TRBJ1-6,many,TRBV7-2,TGTGCCAGCAGCTACCGGGGGCGCGGTAATTCACCCCTCCACTTT,CASSYRGRGNSPLHF
.,TRBJ1-1,many,TRBV30,TGTGCCTGGAGTGTACAGGAGGCTGAAGCTTTCTTT,CAWSVQEAEAFF
.,TRBJ1-1,many,TRBV30,TGTGCCCGGGCAGTCGTGAACACTGAAGCTTTCTTT,CARAVVNTEAFF
TRBD1,TRBJ2-7,many,TRBV7-9,TGTGCCAGCAGCCCAGTGACAGGGAGCTCCTACGAGCAGTACTTC,CASSPVTGSSYEQYF
TRBD2,TRBJ2-5,many,TRBV20-1,TGCAGTGCTAGCTCCCCAGCGGGAGCAGAGACCCAGTACTTC,CSASSPAGAETQYF
.,TRBJ1-2,many,TRBV28,TGTGCCAGCAGCCCCTATGGAGTAGCTAACTATGGCTACACCTTC,CASSPYGVANYGYTF
TRBD2,TRBJ2-7,few,TRBV12-3/TRBV12-4,TGTGCCAGCAGCCCGGGACTACTAACCTACGAGCAGTACTTC,CASSPGLLTYEQYF
.,TRBJ1-6,few,TRBV7-9,TGTGCCAGCAGCTTAGAAACAAGAGATTCACCCCTCCACTTT,CASSLETRDSPLHF
TRBD2,TRBJ2-1,many,TRBV7-2,TGTGCCAGCAGCCCCTACACCTTACTAGCGGGCAATGAGCAGTTCTTC,CASSPYTLLAGNEQFF
TRBD2,TRBJ2-7,many,TRBV27,TGTGCCAGCAGCGGGGCTAGCGGGAGGGACTACGAGCAGTACTTC,CASSGASGRDYEQYF
TRBD2,TRBJ2-2,.,TRBV13,TGTGCCAGCAGCTTCCTTTCCAGCGGGAGACGTATCGGGGAGCTGTTTTTT,CASSFLSSGRRIGELFF
TRBD2,TRBJ2-3,many,TRBV27,TGTGCCAGCAGTAAAGGGTCTAGCGGGAGGGTCACAGATACGCAGTATTTT,CASSKGSSGRVTDTQYF
.,TRBJ1-5,many,TRBV7-2,TGTGCCAGCAGCCCTATGGTGGGGGGGCGTCAGCCCCAGCATTTT,CASSPMVGGRQPQHF
TRBD2,TRBJ2-7,.,TRBV28,TGTGCCAGCAGTTTTCGGGGGGACTTACCCTACGAGCAGTACTTC,CASSFRGDLPYEQYF